This entry lists 17 T cell receptor beta chains sequenced from one sample in a study of blood T cell repertoires in COVID-19 (TCRdb year 2020). The library was produced with the immunoSEQ multiplex PCR assay. TCRdb obtained this table from immuneACCESS and retained in-frame rearrangements with V and J assigned. These tables miss some clones; where compared with another copy, unresolved V genes account for less than half of the shortfall, and the remainder is unexplained. The table for this sample lists a few hundred thousand clones; 88% of them were counted only once. Jointly, the top ten make up around 1.9% of the sample. Sequencing was carried out using PBMCs or T cells enriched from blood (not recorded which). The receptor source for this set is a woman between 40 and 50 years old who had recovered from COVID-19.

This clone was counted a few times. V usage is TRBV24-1 and J usage is TRBJ2-3; 9 nucleotides agree with TRBD2. This CDR3 comprises 15 residues. J was trimmed by 2 bases and V by 5 bases; bases with no gene match: 4. CDR1 is KGHDR, CDR2 SFDVKD, per germline. CDR3 coding DNA: TGTGCCACCAGTGGGGCTAGCGGGGACACAGATACGCAGTATTTT. It is translated as CATSGASGDTDTQYF.

This chain connects TRBV7-2 to TRBJ2-3, with D perhaps matching TRBD2 (5 bases). The CDR3 covers 15 residues. Germline V gives CDR1 SGHTA, CDR2 FQGNSA. V was pared by 3 bases and J by 0 bases, with 10 bases between. The CDR3, as DNA: TGTGCCAGCAGCTTGCGACGGGGAAGCACAGATACGCAGTATTTT. Translating it yields CASSLRRGSTDTQYF.

The chain employs TRBV18 and TRBJ1-1; D perhaps matches TRBD1 (5 bases). The CDR3 runs 15 residues. Trimming removed 4 bases from V and 3 bases from J, with 15 bases in between. Per germline, CDR1 KGHSH and CDR2 LQKENI. The CDR3 protein is CASSQPDTGYTEAFF. DNA of the CDR3: TGTGCCAGCTCACAGCCAGATACAGGCTACACTGAAGCTTTCTTT.

The chain carries TRBV24-1 and TRBJ1-2; 7 bases match TRBD1. The germline gives CDR1 KGHDR, CDR2 SFDVKD. The CDR3 runs to 13 residues. V gave up 6 bases and J gave up 6 bases; unmatched junction bases: 6. The CDR3 DNA follows: TGTGCCACCAGTTCGCGAGGGGGCAATGGCTACACCTTC. Its protein is CATSSRGGNGYTF.

V and J are TRBV9 and TRBJ2-1; 9 nucleotides match TRBD2. Germline CDR1 is SGDLS and CDR2 is YYNGEE. This CDR3 has 15 residues. Losses at the gene ends were 0 bases for V and 5 bases for J; bases not matched to a gene: 3. This CDR3 is CASSVASGANNEQFF. DNA for the CDR3: TGTGCCAGCAGCGTAGCTAGCGGGGCGAACAATGAGCAGTTCTTC. Complete variable domain (other parts from reference TRBV9 and TRBJ2-1): DSGVTQTPKHLITATGQRVTLRCSPRSGDLSVYWYQQSLDQGLQFLIQYYNGEERAKGNILERFSAQQFPDLHSELNLSSLELGDSALYFCASSVASGANNEQFFGPGTRLTVL.

V and J are TRBV9 and TRBJ1-4, with TRBD1 as a possible D gene (5 bases). This CDR3 contains 16 residues. V lost 4 bases to trimming and J lost 5 bases, with 18 bases between them. CDR1 SGDLS and CDR2 YYNGEE come from the germline V gene. For the CDR3, the DNA is TGTGCCAGCAGCCCGTACTGGGACTCCGTCAATGAAAAACTGTTTTTT. Translated: CASSPYWDSVNEKLFF.

This clone has only a few counts. V gene TRBV7-2 combines with J gene TRBJ2-3; D is uncertain. The ends were cut back, 0 bases at V and 2 bases at J, with 3 bases in the middle. The CDR3 runs to 13 residues. Germline CDR1 SGHTA, CDR2 FQGNSA. CDR3 residues: CASSLAHTDTQYF. The CDR3 DNA reads as TGTGCCAGCAGCTTAGCCCACACAGATACGCAGTATTTT. Drawing the rest from reference TRBV7-2 and TRBJ2-3, the complete variable domain is GAGVSQSPSNKVTEKGKDVELRCDPISGHTALYWYRQSLGQGLEFLIYFQGNSAPDKSGLPSDRFSAERTGGSVSTLTIQRTQQEDSAVYLCASSLAHTDTQYFGPGTRLTVL.

The rearrangement uses TRBV2 and TRBJ2-5; D call uncertain. There are 13 residues in the CDR3. V lost 2 bases to trimming and J lost 4 bases, with 8 bases between them. Germline assignment: CDR1 SNHLY and CDR2 FYNNEI. The CDR3 protein is CASSENRAETQYF. The CDR3 nucleotides read TGTGCCAGCAGTGAAAACAGAGCAGAGACCCAGTACTTC.

This clone occurred a few times. V and J are TRBV7-2 and TRBJ1-2, with TRBD1 as a possible D gene (6 bases). The CDR3 runs 13 residues. Germline V CDR1 and CDR2: SGHTA, FQGNSA. V gave up 1 base and J gave up 7 bases, with 10 bases separating them. The CDR3 bases are TGTGCCAGCAGCTTAGGCGGGGGCCCTGGCTACACCTTC. This codes for CASSLGGGPGYTF.

Only one count was recorded for this clone. The chain recombines TRBV5-6 with TRBJ1-1; no definite D call. Germline V CDR1 and CDR2: SGHDT, YYEEEE. V was clipped by 0 bases and J by 2 bases, with 11 bases between them. The CDR3 extends over 15 amino acids. The CDR3 nucleotides read TGTGCCAGCAGCTTGGTCTTGGGAGACAACACTGAAGCTTTCTTT. As protein: CASSLVLGDNTEAFF.

CDR3 DNA sequence: TGTGCCAGCAGCTCCCAGACAGGGTTCACAGATACGCAGTATTTT. Translating gives CASSSQTGFTDTQYF. This rearrangement joins TRBV7-6 to TRBJ2-3; the match to TRBD1 covers 7 bases. This CDR3 contains 15 residues. Looked up from germline, CDR1 is SGHVS and CDR2 is FNYEAQ. V gave up 4 bases and J gave up 2 bases; unmatched junction bases: 6. Full variable domain (remainder filled in from reference TRBV7-6 and TRBJ2-3): GAGVSQSPRYKVTKRGQDVALRCDPISGHVSLYWYRQALGQGPEFLTYFNYEAQQDKSGLPNDRFSAERPEGSISTLTIQRTEQRDSAMYRCASSSQTGFTDTQYFGPGTRLTVL.

V is TRBV27 and J is TRBJ2-1; 10 positions match TRBD2. The CDR3 has 15 amino acids. Germline V lookup: CDR1 MNHEY, CDR2 SMNVEV (reference sequence). V lost 6 bases and J lost 7; bases outside the gene matches: 9. CDR3 amino acids: CASREAGGPGNEQFF. In DNA form, the CDR3 reads TGTGCCAGCAGAGAAGCGGGAGGGCCGGGTAATGAGCAGTTCTTC.

This chain links TRBV18 with TRBJ2-7, with D perhaps TRBD2 (5 bases). Looked up from germline, CDR1 is KGHSH and CDR2 is LQKENI. The CDR3 runs to 15 residues. With 0 bases removed from V and 4 bases from J, the gap between germline ends came to 13 bases. The CDR3 spells CASSPPRGIRYEQYF. DNA for the CDR3: TGTGCCAGCTCACCACCGAGAGGGATCAGGTACGAGCAGTACTTC.

V is TRBV2 and J is TRBJ1-2; a possible D gene is TRBD1 (6 bases). From germline, CDR1 is SNHLY and CDR2 FYNNEI. The V gene lost 6 bases and the J gene lost 6 bases, with 29 bases spanning the gap. CDR3 size: 18 residues. CDR3 DNA sequence: TGTGCCAGCAGCAACTTTTCAGGGGAATCGGTCCTATTCCATGGCTACACCTTC. Encoded protein: CASSNFSGESVLFHGYTF.

This chain links TRBV15 with TRBJ1-4; D is possibly TRBD1 (5 bases). Trimming removed 0 bases at V and 4 bases at J, with 9 bases between. The CDR3 runs to 15 residues. CDR1 is LNHNV and CDR2 is YYDKDF in the germline V gene (reference sequence). DNA for the CDR3: TGTGCCACCAGCAGAGATCAGGGCTTTAATGAAAAACTGTTTTTT. This translates into CATSRDQGFNEKLFF.

The J gene is TRBJ2-1, the V gene TRBV20-1; 7 nucleotides match TRBD1. Germline CDR1 DFQATT, CDR2 SNEGSKA (reference sequence). CDR3 length: 11 amino acids. Here the CDR3 reads CRGDSGNEQFF. CDR3 DNA: TGCAGGGGGGACAGCGGCAATGAGCAGTTCTTC.

The chain employs TRBV3-1 (or the pseudogene TRBV3-2) and TRBJ2-3; 13 bases line up with TRBD2. Germline V CDR1 and CDR2: LGHDT, YNNKEL (reference sequence). The CDR3 contains 21 residues. With 4 bases clipped from V and 1 base from J, the junction kept 17 bases outside the gene matches. Here the CDR3 DNA reads TGTGCCAGCAGCCGACCCCCACTAGCGGGAGGGTTGGGGGTGGGCACAGATACGCAGTATTTT. It specifies CASSRPPLAGGLGVGTDTQYF.